What follows are 20 T cell receptor beta chains derived from one specimen sequenced in a study of beta chain features in type 1 diabetes. Broader study findings: Type 1 diabetes patients had TCRB CDR3s that were shorter (moderately but significantly so) in all four CD4+ subsets.

Antigens for these TCRs are unknown. The investigators reverse transcribed all of the isolated RNA, so they sequenced expressed TCRB transcripts. Here immunoSEQ multiplex PCR was the method, and the copy in TCRdb shows in-frame clones only, minus some. The sample contains about 640,000 clones, roughly an eighth of which appear only once. Sequenced input: naive CD4+ T cells from blood. These receptors all come from a man aged 30 to 39 with type 1 diabetes.

The chain recombines TRBV30 with TRBJ2-7; D remains unclear. With 0 bases removed from V and 0 bases from J, the gap between germline ends came to 3 bases. This CDR3 spans 12 amino acids. CDR1 and CDR2 (germline): GTSNPN, SVGIG (reference sequence). As DNA, the CDR3 is TGTGCCTGGAGTGTCTTCTCCTACGAGCAGTACTTC. Protein product: CAWSVFSYEQYF.

In this sample, this clone turned up a few times. The chain is built from TRBV2 and TRBJ2-7; D is perhaps TRBD1 or TRBD2 (6 bases each). The CDR3 is 12 residues long. Trimming shortened V by 6 bases and J by 6 bases, and 12 bases separated the two germline ends. Germline-derived CDR1 and CDR2 are SNHLY and FYNNEI. The CDR3 reads CASSLQGLEQYF. In DNA form, the CDR3 reads TGTGCCAGCAGCTTACAGGGACTCGAGCAGTACTTC.

The CDR3 bases are TGTGCCAGCACCCGACAGGTTTCACACAATGAGCAGTTCTTC. Translated: CASTRQVSHNEQFF. The chain recombines TRBV5-4 with TRBJ2-1; TRBD1 might be the D (6 bases). The CDR3 runs to 14 residues. Germline lookup yields CDR1 SGHNT and CDR2 YYREEE (reference sequence). V gave up 6 bases and J gave up 5 bases, with 15 bases separating them. Variable domain in full (rest from reference TRBV5-4 and TRBJ2-1): ETGVTQSPTHLIKTRGQQVTLRCSSQSGHNTVSWYQQALGQGPQFIFQYYREEENGRGNFPPRFSGLQFPNYSSELNVNALELDDSALYLCASTRQVSHNEQFFGPGTRLTVL.

The chain carries TRBV11-3 and TRBJ2-3, with D possibly matching TRBD2 (5 bases). The CDR3 contains 15 residues. Trimming removed 1 base from V and 0 bases from J, with 8 bases in between. Germline assignment: CDR1 SGHNT and CDR2 YENEEA. The CDR3: CASSLAGISTDTQYF. As DNA, the CDR3 is TGTGCCAGCAGCTTAGCCGGGATTAGCACAGATACGCAGTATTTT.

This chain links TRBV7-8 with TRBJ2-7; D gene unclear. With 5 bases removed from V and 4 bases from J, the gap between germline ends came to 12 bases. Per germline, CDR1 SGHVS and CDR2 FQNEAQ. The CDR3 totals 13 residues. CDR3 sequence reads: CASSDPPVYEQYF. DNA for the CDR3: TGTGCCAGCAGCGATCCGCCTGTGTACGAGCAGTACTTC.

This clone was counted between two and nine times. The chain combines TRBV29-1 with TRBJ1-5, with no clear D. This CDR3 spans 14 amino acids. CDR1 and CDR2 from the germline V gene are SQVTM and ANQGSEA. Trimming stripped 4 bases from V and 0 bases from J, with 10 bases between. The CDR3 loop is CSVAIGNSNQPQHF. The CDR3 bases are TGCAGCGTTGCTATAGGTAATAGCAATCAGCCCCAGCATTTT.

The table lists this clone with a few counts. The V and J genes are TRBV9 and TRBJ2-6, with TRBD2 matching 10 bases. The CDR3 runs to 17 residues. With 2 bases clipped from V and 0 bases from J, the junction kept 2 bases outside the gene matches. Germline CDR1 is SGDLS and CDR2 is YYNGEE. The CDR3 nucleotides are TGTGCCAGCAGCGTGACTAGCGGGCCCTCTGGGGCCAACGTCCTGACTTTC. Protein sequence: CASSVTSGPSGANVLTF.

V is TRBV5-1 and J is TRBJ1-4, with 8 bases that match TRBD1. This CDR3 has 15 amino acids. Germline V gene lookup returns CDR1 SGHRS and CDR2 YFSETQ. The V gene end was trimmed by 0 bases and the J gene end by 8 bases; junction bases not matched to a gene: 6. This CDR3 is CASSLGAGGAEKLFF. CDR3 coding DNA: TGCGCCAGCAGCTTGGGCGCAGGGGGCGCGGAAAAACTGTTTTTT.

This clone was recorded a few times. The gene calls are TRBV18 and TRBJ1-6; D is unclear. V was pared by 1 base and J by 5 bases, with 9 bases between. CDR3 length: 15 amino acids. The germline V gene has CDR1 KGHSH and CDR2 LQKENI. CDR3 residues: CASSPRHIDNSPLHF. CDR3 nucleotides: TGTGCCAGCTCACCACGGCACATTGATAATTCACCCCTCCACTTT.

CDR3 in DNA: TGTGCCAGCAGTCTCCGACCTGGACTAGCGGGGGACCCTACCGGGTCAGATACGCAGTATTTT. Translation: CASSLRPGLAGDPTGSDTQYF. The chain uses TRBV27 and TRBJ2-3; 13 nucleotides agree with TRBD2. The CDR3 is 21 amino acids. V lost 5 bases, J lost 4 bases, and 21 bases stayed unmatched. Germline lookup yields CDR1 MNHEY and CDR2 SMNVEV (reference sequence).

A few counts support this clone. The chain joins TRBV5-1 to TRBJ2-1; D is unclear. Trimming stripped 0 bases from V and 7 bases from J, with 11 bases between. CDR3 size: 14 residues. The V gene's germline CDR1 is SGHRS and CDR2 YFSETQ. The CDR3 nucleotides read TGCGCCAGCAGCTTGGAAGGACGGCTAAATGAGCAGTTCTTC. It specifies CASSLEGRLNEQFF.

V is TRBV5-1 and J is TRBJ1-5; D gene unclear. V lost 3 bases to trimming and J lost 3 bases, with 13 bases between them. Germline loops: CDR1 SGHRS, CDR2 YFSETQ. The CDR3 spans 15 residues. The DNA of the CDR3 is TGCGCCAGCAGCTCCTCCGGGATCTCCAATCAGCCCCAGCATTTT. It encodes CASSSSGISNQPQHF.

The chain recombines TRBV4-3 with TRBJ1-5; a possible D gene is TRBD1 (5 bases). This CDR3 spans 16 amino acids. V was clipped by 3 bases and J by 6 bases, with 18 bases between them. Per germline, CDR1 LGHNA and CDR2 YSLEER. The CDR3 reads CASSQGYPDSLQPQHF. For the CDR3, the DNA is TGCGCCAGCAGCCAGGGGTACCCCGACAGTCTTCAGCCCCAGCATTTT.

The table lists this clone with a few counts. V is TRBV2 and J is TRBJ2-4, with 8 positions matching TRBD1. CDR3 length: 14 amino acids. Trimming took 6 bases from V and 8 from J; bases not matched to a gene: 9. In germline, CDR1 is SNHLY, CDR2 FYNNEI. CDR3 sequence: CASSFDRGRDIQYF. CDR3 DNA sequence: TGTGCCAGCAGCTTCGACAGGGGTCGGGACATTCAGTACTTC.

The rearrangement links TRBV27 to TRBJ2-3; no definite D call. The germline gives CDR1 MNHEY, CDR2 SMNVEV (reference sequence). The CDR3 runs to 16 residues. V lost 2 bases and J 0 bases, leaving 12 bases between the germline ends. In nucleotides, the CDR3 is TGTGCCAGCAGTTTAAGAGGCAGGAGCAGCACAGATACGCAGTATTTT. Amino acids: CASSLRGRSSTDTQYF.

This chain connects TRBV5-6 to TRBJ1-2, with 10 bases lining up with TRBD1. Looked up from germline, CDR1 is SGHDT and CDR2 is YYEEEE. V lost 4 bases to trimming and J lost 2 bases; unmatched junction nucleotides: 14. This CDR3 is 18 amino acids long. CDR3 DNA sequence: TGTGCCAGCAGCGACCCCGGGACAGGGGCGCCACAGAACTATGGCTACACCTTC. It is translated as CASSDPGTGAPQNYGYTF.

This sequence joins TRBV5-1 and TRBJ2-5, with D uncertain. CDR1 is SGHRS, CDR2 YFSETQ, per germline. CDR3 length equals 15 residues. Trimming pared 0 bases from V and 3 bases from J, leaving 12 bases between. CDR3 region: CASSLVRSPKETQYF. The CDR3 DNA reads as TGCGCCAGCAGCTTGGTCCGGTCACCAAAAGAGACCCAGTACTTC.

The chain is built from TRBV5-1 and TRBJ1-2, with D tentatively TRBD1 (6 bases). This CDR3 has 14 residues. V was pared by 5 bases and J by 4 bases, with 15 bases between. The germline V gene has CDR1 SGHRS and CDR2 YFSETQ. This CDR3 is CASSVGQQLYGYTF. DNA of the CDR3: TGCGCCAGCAGTGTAGGACAGCAACTCTATGGCTACACCTTC.

This clone was seen a handful of times. The rearrangement uses TRBV5-1 and TRBJ1-1; 9 bases map to TRBD1. This CDR3 is built from 14 residues. Germline values: CDR1 SGHRS, CDR2 YFSETQ. J gave up 1 base and V 5 bases, and 3 bases lay outside the gene matches. CDR3 protein: CASRQGATNTEAFF. CDR3 DNA: TGCGCCAGCAGACAGGGGGCGACGAACACTGAAGCTTTCTTT.

Only a few counts were recorded for this clone. This rearrangement joins TRBV11-2 to TRBJ2-3, with 8 bases lining up with TRBD1. Per germline, CDR1 SGHAT and CDR2 FQNNGV. There are 13 residues in the CDR3. The V and J ends lost 7 bases and 4 bases, in that order; junction bases with no gene match: 4. The CDR3 coding sequence is TGTGCCAGCACTGGACAGGGCGCAGATACGCAGTATTTT. Translated: CASTGQGADTQYF.